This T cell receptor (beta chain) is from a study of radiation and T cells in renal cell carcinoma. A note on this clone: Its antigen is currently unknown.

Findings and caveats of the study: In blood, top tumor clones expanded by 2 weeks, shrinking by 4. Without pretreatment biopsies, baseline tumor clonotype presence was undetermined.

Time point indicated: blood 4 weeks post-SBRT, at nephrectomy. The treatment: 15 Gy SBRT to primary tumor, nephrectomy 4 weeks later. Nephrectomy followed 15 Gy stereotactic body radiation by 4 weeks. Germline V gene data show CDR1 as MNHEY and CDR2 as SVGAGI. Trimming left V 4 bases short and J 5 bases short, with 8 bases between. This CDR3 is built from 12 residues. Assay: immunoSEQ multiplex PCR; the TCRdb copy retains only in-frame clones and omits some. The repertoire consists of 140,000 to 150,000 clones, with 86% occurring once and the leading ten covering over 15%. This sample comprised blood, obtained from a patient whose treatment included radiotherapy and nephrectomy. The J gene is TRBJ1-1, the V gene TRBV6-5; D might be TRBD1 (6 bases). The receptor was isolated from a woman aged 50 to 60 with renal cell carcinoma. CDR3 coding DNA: TGTGCCAGCAGTTCGGGGGCTACTGAAGCTTTCTTT. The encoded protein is CASSSGATEAFF.